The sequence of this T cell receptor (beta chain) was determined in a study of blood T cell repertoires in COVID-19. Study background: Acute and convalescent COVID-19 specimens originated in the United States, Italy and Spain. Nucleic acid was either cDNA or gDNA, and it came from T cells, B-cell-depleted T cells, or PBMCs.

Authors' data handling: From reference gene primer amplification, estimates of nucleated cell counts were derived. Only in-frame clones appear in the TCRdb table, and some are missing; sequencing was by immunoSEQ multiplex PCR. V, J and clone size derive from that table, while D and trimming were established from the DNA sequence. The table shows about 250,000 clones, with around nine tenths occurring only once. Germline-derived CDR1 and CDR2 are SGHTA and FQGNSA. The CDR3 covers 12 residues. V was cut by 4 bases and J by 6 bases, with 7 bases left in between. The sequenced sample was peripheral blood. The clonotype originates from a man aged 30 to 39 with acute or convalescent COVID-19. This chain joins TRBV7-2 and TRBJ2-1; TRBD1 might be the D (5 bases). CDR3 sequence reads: CASSSTGNEQFF. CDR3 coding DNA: TGTGCCAGCAGCTCCACAGGCAATGAGCAGTTCTTC.